The 7 T cell receptor beta chains listed next were all sequenced from one sample in a study of blood T cell repertoires in COVID-19. Libraries were prepared by immunoSEQ multiplex PCR; TCRdb keeps only in-frame clonotypes and omits some of them. The sample has approximately 170,000 clones, more than 85% seen once. The sample taken for sequencing was peripheral blood. The receptors come from a man aged 30 to 39 with acute or convalescent COVID-19.

J is TRBJ1-1 and V is TRBV6-5; 9 positions agree with TRBD1. Germline CDR1 and CDR2: MNHEY and SVGAGI. V lost 5 bases and J lost 5; bases outside the gene matches: 6. The CDR3 is 14 amino acids. The CDR3: CASSRTGAWTEAFF. Written as DNA, the CDR3 is TGTGCCAGCAGTAGGACAGGGGCTTGGACTGAAGCTTTCTTT.

The chain couples TRBV5-4 to TRBJ2-3; 10 bases match TRBD2. The CDR3 contains 16 residues. The V and J ends lost 5 bases and 1 base, in that order; junction bases with no gene match: 7. In germline, CDR1 is SGHNT, CDR2 YYREEE (reference sequence). Here the CDR3 reads CASRKAGGRGTDTQYF. CDR3 sequence (DNA): TGTGCCAGCAGAAAAGCGGGAGGGAGGGGCACAGATACGCAGTATTTT.

This clone appeared a single time. The chain couples TRBV28 to TRBJ2-5; D may be TRBD2 (5 bases). Germline loops: CDR1 MDHEN, CDR2 SYDVKM. The germline V and J ends were trimmed by 6 bases and 7 bases, with 24 bases remaining between them. The CDR3 is 16 residues long. CDR3 residues: CASSQALAAKHGTQYF. The CDR3 DNA follows: TGTGCCAGCAGCCAGGCCCTAGCTGCAAAGCACGGGACCCAGTACTTC.

The rearrangement joins TRBV6-1 to TRBJ2-7; TRBD2 is a possible D gene (5 bases). Trimming pared 1 base from V and 4 bases from J, leaving 14 bases between. Germline values: CDR1 MNHNS, CDR2 SASEGT. CDR3 length: 15 amino acids. In DNA, the CDR3 is TGTGCCAGCAGTGAAGGTAATACGGGGATATACGAGCAGTACTTC. It specifies CASSEGNTGIYEQYF.

The chain employs TRBV30 and TRBJ1-5; unclear D gene. The V gene lost 8 bases and the J gene lost 6 bases, with 14 bases spanning the gap. Germline V gene sequence: CDR1 GTSNPN, CDR2 SVGIG (reference sequence). CDR3 length equals 12 residues. CDR3 coding DNA: TGTGCCGGCGCCGGGGAAGGTCAGCCCCAGCATTTT. It codes for CAGAGEGQPQHF.

This chain uses TRBV29-1 with TRBJ2-6; the D gene is possibly TRBD2 (6 bases). Germline lookup yields CDR1 SQVTM and CDR2 ANQGSEA. V was trimmed by 2 bases and J by 9 bases, leaving 8 bases between them. The CDR3 is 12 amino acids. CDR3 protein: CSVERRGNVLTF. CDR3 DNA: TGCAGCGTTGAAAGGCGGGGCAACGTCCTGACTTTC.

V and J are TRBV6-5 and TRBJ1-6; D gene unclear. This CDR3 is built from 14 residues. Germline CDR1 and CDR2: MNHEY and SVGAGI. V was trimmed by 4 bases and J by 10 bases, leaving 14 bases between them. The CDR3 DNA sequence: TGTGCCAGCAGTTCCCGGGAGGGCCGATCACCCCTCCACTTT. Protein product: CASSSREGRSPLHF.